The 11 T cell receptor beta chains reported below all come from one sample, sequenced in a study of liver allograft versus peripheral blood T cells. Looking at the study overall: Blood and transplanted-liver T cell receptor repertoires from recipients were compared.

MiXCR, applied by TCRdb to the reads, yields one record per CDR3 protein. The sample lists 15,000 or so distinct CDR3 sequences; 22% were seen once. All receptors come from a human patient who had a liver transplant. The T cells may come from the graft donor.

This sequence joins TRBV6-5 and TRBJ1-2, with TRBD1 matching 8 bases. V was pared by 5 bases and J by 8 bases, with 4 bases of the junction left unmatched. Germline lookup yields CDR1 MNHEY and CDR2 SVGAGI. The CDR3 has 12 residues. CDR3 nucleotides: TGTGCCAGCAGTGCAGGGGGCGGGGGCTACACCTTC. Translating gives CASSAGGGGYTF.

This clonotype has a handful of counts. This chain joins TRBV7-9 and TRBJ1-4; weak D call: TRBD1 (5 bases). The germline CDR1 and CDR2 sequences are SEHNR and FQNEAQ (reference sequence). The germline V and J ends were trimmed by 2 bases and 3 bases, with 13 bases remaining between them. This CDR3 has 16 amino acids. The CDR3 DNA reads as TGTGCCAGCAGCTTAATAATGTGGGGGGCTAATGAAAAACTGTTTTTT. Its translation is CASSLIMWGANEKLFF. The whole variable domain, remainder taken from reference TRBV7-9 and TRBJ1-4, is DTGVSQNPRHKITKRGQNVTFRCDPISEHNRLYWYRQTLGQGPEFLTYFQNEAQLEKSRLLSDRFSAERPKGSFSTLEIQRTEQGDSAMYLCASSLIMWGANEKLFFGSGTQLSVL.

As regards this clonotype: A much larger clone sits a single nucleotide away, making a read error possible. The chain recombines TRBV6-5 with TRBJ2-6; D is perhaps TRBD2 (5 bases). This CDR3 has 15 residues. CDR1 is MNHEY, CDR2 SVGAGI, per germline. Here the CDR3 DNA reads TGTGCCAGCAGTTATGGCGGCTCCGGGGTCAACGTCCTGACTTTC. Translation: CASSYGGSGVNVLTF.

This clonotype was recorded a few times. In nucleotides, the CDR3 is TGTGCCAGCAGCTTCGACCGGACTTATTCACCCCTCCACTTT. Translation gives CASSFDRTYSPLHF. The chain couples TRBV5-4 to TRBJ1-6; D unresolved. The CDR3 length is 14 residues. The V gene's germline CDR1 is SGHNT and CDR2 YYREEE (reference sequence). V was clipped by 2 bases and J by 8 bases, with 11 bases between them.

This clonotype was found a few times. The J gene is TRBJ2-1, the V gene TRBV15, with 14 bases that match TRBD2. CDR1 is LNHNV, CDR2 YYDKDF, per germline (reference sequence). CDR3 length: 17 residues. The V segment lost 2 bases and the J segment 6 bases; nucleotides outside the gene matches: 6. CDR3: CATSRPQGTSGGNEQFF. CDR3 in DNA: TGTGCCACCAGCAGACCTCAAGGGACTAGCGGGGGCAATGAGCAGTTCTTC.

This clonotype was counted many times. The chain has TRBV29-1 and TRBJ2-3; D perhaps matches TRBD2 (6 bases). Germline V CDR1 and CDR2: SQVTM, ANQGSEA. This CDR3 has 13 amino acids. The V gene lost 5 bases and the J gene lost 5 bases, with 14 bases spanning the gap. CDR3 bases: TGCAGCGTTAGTGGCGGGAACATAGATACGCAGTATTTT. Its protein product is CSVSGGNIDTQYF.

This clonotype was recorded at least ten times. The rearrangement links TRBV6-6 to TRBJ2-3; 9 nucleotides align to TRBD1. Germline assignment: CDR1 MNHNY and CDR2 SVGAGI (reference sequence). V dropped 7 bases and J dropped 9; count of bases not matched to a gene: 11. The CDR3 contains 14 residues. The CDR3 nucleotides read TGTGCCAGCAATTTTGACAGGGGGAGAGGCACGCAGTATTTT. Translated, it gives CASNFDRGRGTQYF.

The CDR3 sequence: CASSLSAGQEFF. In DNA, the CDR3 is TGTGCCAGCAGTTTAAGTGCGGGACAGGAGTTCTTC. The rearrangement links TRBV28 to TRBJ2-1; the match to TRBD1 covers 8 bases. The ends lost 2 bases at V and 14 bases at J; junction bases unmatched: 5. The V gene's germline CDR1 is MDHEN and CDR2 SYDVKM. The CDR3 is 12 residues long. Based on the CDR3 plus reference TRBV28 and TRBJ2-1, the full variable domain is DVKVTQSSRYLVKRTGEKVFLECVQDMDHENMFWYRQDPGLGLRLIYFSYDVKMKEKGDIPEGYSVSREKKERFSLILESASTNQTSMYLCASSLSAGQEFFGPGTRLTVL.

This clonotype occurred a few times. J is TRBJ2-1 and V is TRBV5-4; 8 nucleotides align to TRBD1. This CDR3 region has 15 residues. Losses at the gene ends were 0 bases for V and 7 bases for J; bases not matched to a gene: 6. The germline V gene has CDR1 SGHNT and CDR2 YYREEE (reference sequence). The CDR3 coding sequence is TGTGCCAGCAGCTTGGTCTTGACAGGGGATAATGAGCAGTTCTTC. Translation: CASSLVLTGDNEQFF.

CDR3 protein: CASNTPADTQYF. As DNA, the CDR3 is TGTGCCAGCAATACCCCCGCTGATACGCAGTATTTT. V is TRBV28 and J is TRBJ2-3; no definite D call. Germline V gives CDR1 MDHEN, CDR2 SYDVKM. Trimming took 7 bases from V and 6 from J, leaving 11 bases between them. The CDR3 totals 12 residues.

This clonotype was counted only a few times. The chain recombines TRBV12-3 or TRBV12-4 with TRBJ2-3; unclear D gene. The V end was cut by 3 bases, the J end by 0 bases, with 10 bases between. CDR3 length: 15 residues. The CDR3 coding sequence is TGTGCCAGCAGTTTTGCGGCCCATAGCACAGATACGCAGTATTTT. Translating gives CASSFAAHSTDTQYF.